One sample yielded the 6 T cell receptor beta chains listed below, sequenced in a study of cytomegalovirus exposure and HLA in healthy donors. It was with 60 Vbeta and 13 Jbeta primers that the PCR ran. Sequencing was performed with immunoSEQ multiplex PCR; in TCRdb, only in-frame clones are kept and a portion is missing. The sample includes around 140,000 clones, 77% of them seen just once. The sequenced sample was PBMCs. The receptors shown here come from a female donor in good health and CMV-seronegative.

A single count supports this clone. This chain links TRBV28 with TRBJ2-7; D possibly corresponds to TRBD1 (5 bases). The V and J ends lost 3 bases and 5 bases respectively, with 14 bases between them. Per germline, CDR1 MDHEN and CDR2 SYDVKM. The CDR3 is 14 amino acids. The CDR3 here is CASSLWSRVDEQYF. CDR3 nucleotides: TGTGCCAGCAGTTTGTGGTCCAGGGTCGACGAGCAGTACTTC.

The chain combines TRBV7-9 with TRBJ2-1; D gene unclear. Trimming shortened V by 0 bases and J by 4 bases, and 13 bases separated the two germline ends. The germline gives CDR1 SEHNR, CDR2 FQNEAQ (reference sequence). The CDR3 sequence is 16 residues long. CDR3 amino acids: CASSLAPELLYNEQFF. The DNA of the CDR3 is TGTGCCAGCAGCTTAGCGCCTGAGCTTCTTTACAATGAGCAGTTCTTC.

In DNA form, the CDR3 reads TGTGCCAGCAGCGTAGATTCGGGGGGCCCCTACGAGCAGTACTTC. It encodes CASSVDSGGPYEQYF. The rearrangement joins TRBV9 to TRBJ2-7; D perhaps matches TRBD2 (7 bases). Deletions cut 0 bases from V and 2 bases from J, with 12 bases between. The CDR3 consists of 15 residues. CDR1 is SGDLS and CDR2 is YYNGEE in the germline V gene.

The chain links TRBV5-1 to TRBJ2-1; 12 bases are a match to TRBD2. Per germline, CDR1 SGHRS and CDR2 YFSETQ. There are 17 residues in the CDR3. V shed 4 bases and J 2 bases; nucleotides not matched to a gene: 7. The DNA for the CDR3 is TGCGCCAGCAGCCAAAGGACTAGCGGGAATCCCTACAATGAGCAGTTCTTC. Translation: CASSQRTSGNPYNEQFF.

There are a few counts of this clone. The V gene is TRBV7-9, the J gene TRBJ1-1; 9 nucleotides agree with TRBD1. V lost 1 base and J lost 0; bases outside the gene matches: 0. The CDR3 contains 15 residues. The germline gives CDR1 SEHNR, CDR2 FQNEAQ (reference sequence). The CDR3 DNA sequence: TGTGCCAGCAGCTTAGGGACAGGGGTGAACACTGAAGCTTTCTTT. This sequence encodes CASSLGTGVNTEAFF. The entire variable domain, with the rest obtained from reference TRBV7-9 and TRBJ1-1, is as follows: DTGVSQNPRHKITKRGQNVTFRCDPISEHNRLYWYRQTLGQGPEFLTYFQNEAQLEKSRLLSDRFSAERPKGSFSTLEIQRTEQGDSAMYLCASSLGTGVNTEAFFGQGTRLTVV.

This chain uses TRBV7-9 with TRBJ1-2; possible D gene TRBD1, 6 bases. The CDR3 extends over 14 amino acids. CDR1 and CDR2 (germline): SEHNR, FQNEAQ (reference sequence). V lost 1 base and J 4 bases, leaving 10 bases between the germline ends. The CDR3 DNA is TGTGCCAGCAGCTTAGATCAGGGGCCCTATGGCTACACCTTC. It specifies CASSLDQGPYGYTF.